Presented here are 11 T cell receptor beta chains from one specimen sequenced in a study of cytomegalovirus exposure and HLA in healthy donors. With 60 Vbeta and 13 Jbeta primers, the PCR was carried out. The table came from immunoSEQ multiplex PCR; TCRdb's copy has only in-frame clones and leaves some out. The table records roughly 250,000 clones, about four fifths of them present only once. Sequenced input: PBMCs. The receptor source for this set is a woman aged 40 to 49 in good health and CMV-seropositive.

The chain has TRBV4-2 and TRBJ2-2; 7 bases are shared with TRBD2. The germline gives CDR1 LGHNA, CDR2 YNFKEQ. The CDR3 consists of 17 residues. With V trimmed by 0 bases and J by 2 bases, 6 bases remained unmatched. The CDR3 protein is CASSQDRGGVNTGELFF. The CDR3 region has the DNA TGTGCCAGCAGCCAAGATCGGGGAGGGGTAAACACCGGGGAGCTGTTTTTT.

This clone turned up a few times. This chain connects TRBV6-1 to TRBJ2-7; D remains unclear. Trimming left V 5 bases short and J 3 bases short, with 5 bases between. CDR1 and CDR2 from the germline V gene are MNHNS and SASEGT. The CDR3 runs to 11 residues. DNA of the CDR3: TGTGCCAGCAGTCTTAACTACGAGCAGTACTTC. It yields the protein CASSLNYEQYF.

This chain uses TRBV28 with TRBJ2-5, with D possibly matching TRBD2 (7 bases). The germline V and J ends were trimmed by 4 bases and 1 base, with 13 bases remaining between them. CDR1 is MDHEN, CDR2 SYDVKM, per germline. This CDR3 comprises 15 residues. CDR3 region: CASSYQGGGQETQYF. CDR3 in DNA: TGTGCCAGCAGTTATCAGGGAGGGGGCCAAGAGACCCAGTACTTC.

The chain combines TRBV6-5 with TRBJ2-5; TRBD2 matches at 7 bases. The CDR3 runs 14 residues. Germline CDR1 reads MNHEY; CDR2 reads SVGAGI. The V segment lost 1 base and the J segment 4 bases; nucleotides outside the gene matches: 3. CDR3 coding DNA: TGTGCCAGCAGTTACTTGGCGGGAGCAGAGACCCAGTACTTC. As protein: CASSYLAGAETQYF.

This chain connects TRBV2 to TRBJ2-5; TRBD1 matches at 9 bases. With the DNA end fitting TRBJ2-7 better, the J assignment may be wrong. Germline-derived CDR1 and CDR2 are SNHLY and FYNNEI. CDR3 length: 14 amino acids. The CDR3 spells CASRGDRVGYEQYF. The CDR3 DNA reads as TGTGCCAGCAGGGGGGACAGGGTCGGCTACGAGCAGTACTTC.

The chain has TRBV28 and TRBJ1-4; D unresolved. Trimming left V 6 bases short and J 7 bases short, with 15 bases between. The CDR3 contains 14 residues. Germline-derived CDR1 and CDR2 are MDHEN and SYDVKM. The CDR3 loop is CASSFPPESEKLFF. The CDR3, as DNA: TGTGCCAGCAGCTTCCCTCCCGAGAGTGAAAAACTGTTTTTT.

The table lists this clone with a few counts. The chain is built from TRBV23-1 and TRBJ2-1, with 10 positions matching TRBD2. Being an ORF, TRBV23-1 has a function that is uncertain. The CDR3 contains 20 residues. J was trimmed by 4 bases and V by 1 base; bases with no gene match: 16. The CDR3 DNA reads TGCGCCAGCAGTCAATTTCAGCGGGAGGGCCATTTAGCGACTTACAATGAGCAGTTCTTC. It translates to CASSQFQREGHLATYNEQFF.

The rearrangement joins TRBV27 to TRBJ2-7, with D possibly being TRBD2 (5 bases). Germline lookup yields CDR1 MNHEY and CDR2 SMNVEV (reference sequence). This CDR3 spans 13 amino acids. The ends were cut back, 7 bases at V and 7 bases at J, with 17 bases in the middle. The CDR3 sequence: CASTRPIPGEQYF. The CDR3 nucleotides read TGTGCCAGCACCCGCCCAATACCGGGAGAGCAGTACTTC.

The table lists this clone with a count of one. V gene TRBV6-6 combines with J gene TRBJ2-5, with 9 bases lining up with TRBD1. Trimming took 8 bases from V and 4 from J; bases not matched to a gene: 8. CDR3 size: 14 residues. Germline V gene sequence: CDR1 MNHNY, CDR2 SVGAGI (reference sequence). The chain's CDR3 is CASQSRGQGETQYF. The CDR3 coding sequence is TGTGCCAGCCAGTCGCGGGGACAGGGAGAGACCCAGTACTTC.

The V and J genes are TRBV28 and TRBJ2-1, with D perhaps TRBD2 (6 bases). Germline V gene lookup returns CDR1 MDHEN and CDR2 SYDVKM. The CDR3 has 15 residues. Trimming took off 3 bases at V and 0 bases at J, with 9 bases between the two ends. The chain's CDR3 is CASSFHGSSYNEQFF. DNA for the CDR3: TGTGCCAGCAGTTTTCACGGGAGCTCCTACAATGAGCAGTTCTTC.

This chain links TRBV28 with TRBJ1-3; D unclear. Trimming shortened V by 2 bases and J by 1 base, and 3 bases separated the two germline ends. The CDR3 runs to 13 residues. Germline V gene lookup returns CDR1 MDHEN and CDR2 SYDVKM. The CDR3 reads CASSLISGNTIYF. The CDR3 coding sequence is TGTGCCAGCAGTTTAATATCTGGAAACACCATATATTTT.